This passage covers 17 T cell receptor beta chains from one sample sequenced in a study of cytomegalovirus exposure and HLA in healthy donors. Both 60 Vbeta primers and 13 Jbeta primers went into the PCR. Profiling relied on immunoSEQ multiplex PCR, and the TCRdb table lists in-frame clones only, not all of them. The sample lists some 200,000 clones, 76% occurring once. Sequencing used PBMCs. Receptors originate from a man aged 18 to 29 in good health and CMV-seronegative.

The chain uses TRBV2 and TRBJ1-1, with 8 bases lining up with TRBD1. CDR1 is SNHLY and CDR2 is FYNNEI in the germline V gene. The junction had 4 bases not matched to a gene; V was cut back by 4 bases and J by 0 bases. The CDR3 has 15 residues. CDR3 nucleotide sequence: TGTGCCAGCAGTGGCGGGGACAGGATGAACACTGAAGCTTTCTTT. It translates to CASSGGDRMNTEAFF.

J is TRBJ2-6 and V is TRBV5-4; D gene uncertain. V was shortened by 4 bases and J by 1 base, with 6 bases between the two germline ends. This CDR3 is 14 amino acids long. CDR1 and CDR2 from the germline V gene are SGHNT and YYREEE (reference sequence). This CDR3 reads CASSGPSGANVLTF. CDR3 DNA sequence: TGTGCCAGCAGCGGGCCGTCTGGGGCCAACGTCCTGACTTTC.

This clone was detected once. V usage is TRBV6-6 and J usage is TRBJ2-7; D is possibly TRBD2 (5 bases). Trimming shortened V by 5 bases and J by 5 bases, and 16 bases separated the two germline ends. CDR1 is MNHNY, CDR2 SVGAGI, per germline (reference sequence). The CDR3 has 14 amino acids. CDR3 loop: CASSLLPGLDEQYF. CDR3 DNA: TGTGCCAGCAGTCTCCTTCCGGGGTTGGACGAGCAGTACTTC.

This clone has just a few counts. The rearrangement uses TRBV7-9 and TRBJ2-1; possibly TRBD2 for D (6 bases). Trimming took off 5 bases at V and 8 bases at J, with 19 bases between the two ends. Looked up from germline, CDR1 is SEHNR and CDR2 is FQNEAQ (reference sequence). This CDR3 contains 15 residues. The CDR3 loop is CASSPPEGRDDEQFF. CDR3 in DNA: TGTGCCAGCAGCCCTCCGGAGGGGCGGGACGATGAGCAGTTCTTC.

This sequence joins TRBV27 and TRBJ1-5; the D gene is possibly TRBD1 (6 bases). Trimming stripped 6 bases from V and 4 bases from J, with 13 bases between. This CDR3 is built from 14 residues. Germline V gene lookup returns CDR1 MNHEY and CDR2 SMNVEV (reference sequence). The CDR3 DNA is TGTGCCAGCAGGAGGGACATGTGGAATCAGCCCCAGCATTTT. Amino acid sequence: CASRRDMWNQPQHF.

The table lists this clone with a count of one. One end of the junction is discordant with germline, which a read error may explain. V usage is TRBV7-7 and J usage is TRBJ2-2, with 8 bases fitting TRBD1. Germline assignment: CDR1 SSHAT and CDR2 FNYEAQ (reference sequence). The CDR3 loop spans 17 amino acids. In nucleotides, the CDR3 is TGTGCTAGCAGCTTAGCCCCGACAGGGGTAGGGACCGGGGAGCTGTTTTTT. Its protein product is CASSLAPTGVGTGELFF. The full variable domain, rest sourced from reference TRBV7-7 and TRBJ2-2, is GAGVSQSPRYKVTKRGQDVTLRCDPISSHATLYWYQQALGQGPEFLTYFNYEAQPDKSGLPSDRFSAERPEGSISTLTIQRTEQRDSAMYRCASSLAPTGVGTGELFFGEGSRLTVL.

This clone was counted between two and nine times. J is TRBJ2-7 and V is TRBV9, with 7 nucleotides matching TRBD2. The CDR3 length is 16 residues. Germline V gene sequence: CDR1 SGDLS, CDR2 YYNGEE. The trim removed 0 bases at V and 3 bases at J, leaving 9 bases unmatched. The CDR3 protein is CASSVALLRENYEQYF. CDR3 DNA: TGTGCCAGCAGCGTAGCTCTTTTGCGGGAGAACTACGAGCAGTACTTC. The full variable domain, with the rest looked up from reference TRBV9 and TRBJ2-7, is DSGVTQTPKHLITATGQRVTLRCSPRSGDLSVYWYQQSLDQGLQFLIQYYNGEERAKGNILERFSAQQFPDLHSELNLSSLELGDSALYFCASSVALLRENYEQYFGPGTRLTVT.

The chain joins TRBV5-4 to TRBJ2-5; tentative D call: TRBD2 (6 bases). The CDR3 runs to 16 residues. Trimming left V 4 bases short and J 5 bases short, with 21 bases between. Germline-derived CDR1 and CDR2 are SGHNT and YYREEE (reference sequence). CDR3 sequence (DNA): TGTGCCAGCAGCCACAACGGAGGGGTTACAAGGGAGACCCAGTACTTC. Encoded protein: CASSHNGGVTRETQYF.

DNA of the CDR3: TGCGCCAGCAGTGCAGTGGTCAGACTAACCTCCTCCTACAATGAGCAGTTCTTC. Protein sequence: CASSAVVRLTSSYNEQFF. The genes are TRBV10-1 and TRBJ2-1; D is possibly TRBD2 (5 bases). This CDR3 is 18 amino acids long. V was cut by 4 bases and J by 0 bases, with 19 bases left in between. From germline, CDR1 is WNHNN and CDR2 SYGVQD (reference sequence).

The gene calls are TRBV2 and TRBJ1-3, with 9 nucleotides matching TRBD1. Germline V gene lookup returns CDR1 SNHLY and CDR2 FYNNEI. Germline trimming cut 8 bases from V and 0 bases from J; bases unmatched to any gene: 5. The CDR3 sequence is 15 residues long. CDR3 bases: TGTGCCAGCGGGGACAGGGCCCTCTCTGGAAACACCATATATTTT. This sequence encodes CASGDRALSGNTIYF.

J is TRBJ2-1 and V is TRBV28, with TRBD1 matching over 8 bases. CDR3 length equals 12 residues. Germline assignment: CDR1 MDHEN and CDR2 SYDVKM. V dropped 5 bases and J dropped 10; count of bases not matched to a gene: 4. In DNA, the CDR3 is TGTGCCAGCAGTCAAACAGGGGGAGAGCAGTTCTTC. As protein: CASSQTGGEQFF. Looking up the rest from reference TRBV28 and TRBJ2-1 gives the full variable domain: DVKVTQSSRYLVKRTGEKVFLECVQDMDHENMFWYRQDPGLGLRLIYFSYDVKMKEKGDIPEGYSVSREKKERFSLILESASTNQTSMYLCASSQTGGEQFFGPGTRLTVL.

V usage is TRBV5-4 and J usage is TRBJ2-7; 11 positions match TRBD1. The germline V gene encodes CDR1 SGHNT and CDR2 YYREEE (reference sequence). This CDR3 is built from 14 residues. V shed 3 bases and J 3 bases; nucleotides not matched to a gene: 2. The CDR3 is CASSSGTGGYEQYF. The CDR3 DNA sequence: TGTGCCAGCAGCTCCGGGACAGGGGGCTACGAGCAGTACTTC.

This rearrangement joins TRBV19 to TRBJ1-3, with 7 bases lining up with TRBD1. The V gene end was trimmed by 7 bases and the J gene end by 0 bases; junction bases not matched to a gene: 6. This CDR3 is built from 15 residues. Germline V CDR1 and CDR2: LNHDA, SQIVND (reference sequence). The CDR3 loop reads CASKDRPLSGNTIYF. DNA of the CDR3: TGTGCCAGTAAGGACAGGCCTCTCTCTGGAAACACCATATATTTT.

This sequence joins TRBV2 and TRBJ2-5; the D is unclear. The DNA end lines up better with TRBJ2-7; the J call may be wrong. Germline V gives CDR1 SNHLY, CDR2 FYNNEI. The CDR3 loop spans 14 amino acids. As DNA, the CDR3 is TGTGCCAGCAGTGACTCCCGTCTCCCATCCGAGCAGTACTTC. Translating gives CASSDSRLPSEQYF.

This clone was picked up one time. The chain has TRBV6-1 and TRBJ2-7, with D possibly matching TRBD2 (5 bases). V dropped 1 base and J dropped 4 bases, with 14 bases sitting between them. The CDR3 is 15 residues long. Looked up from germline, CDR1 is MNHNS and CDR2 is SASEGT. CDR3: CASSEVVAAAYEQYF. The CDR3 region has the DNA TGTGCCAGCAGTGAAGTGGTCGCAGCGGCGTACGAGCAGTACTTC.

This chain links TRBV28 with TRBJ1-5; 7 bases map to TRBD1. The germline CDR1 and CDR2 sequences are MDHEN and SYDVKM. This CDR3 region has 14 residues. V lost 9 bases to trimming and J lost 5 bases; unmatched junction nucleotides: 10. CDR3 amino acids: CASNPRQGYQPQHF. In DNA, the CDR3 is TGTGCCAGTAATCCCCGACAGGGTTATCAGCCCCAGCATTTT.

This chain uses TRBV28 with TRBJ2-3, with TRBD2 as a possible D gene (6 bases). The germline CDR1 and CDR2 sequences are MDHEN and SYDVKM. The V end lost 4 bases, the J end lost 5 bases, and 19 bases lay between the germline ends. CDR3 length: 16 residues. The chain's CDR3 is CASSSPAGPRRDTQYF. The DNA for the CDR3 is TGTGCCAGCAGTTCCCCCGCGGGACCTCGGAGAGATACGCAGTATTTT.